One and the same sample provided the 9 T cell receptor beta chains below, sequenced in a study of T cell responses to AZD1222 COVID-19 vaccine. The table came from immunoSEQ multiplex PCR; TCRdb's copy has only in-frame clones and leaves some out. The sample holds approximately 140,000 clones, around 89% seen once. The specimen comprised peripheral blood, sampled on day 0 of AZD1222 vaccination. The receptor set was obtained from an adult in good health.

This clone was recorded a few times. CDR3 coding DNA: TGTGCCAGCAGCTTGGGAATCCAATTCACCGGGGAGCTGTTTTTT. Residues: CASSLGIQFTGELFF. The chain uses TRBV5-4 and TRBJ2-2; no clear D gene. CDR1 and CDR2 from the germline V gene are SGHNT and YYREEE (reference sequence). The CDR3 contains 15 residues. V lost 0 bases, J lost 4 bases, and 10 bases lay in between.

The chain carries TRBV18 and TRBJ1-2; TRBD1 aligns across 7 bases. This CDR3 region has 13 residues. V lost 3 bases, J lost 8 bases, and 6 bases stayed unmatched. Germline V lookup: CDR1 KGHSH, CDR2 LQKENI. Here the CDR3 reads CASSPAGGWGYTF. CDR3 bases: TGTGCCAGCTCACCTGCAGGGGGATGGGGCTACACCTTC. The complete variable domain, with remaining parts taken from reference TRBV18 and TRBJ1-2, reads NAGVMQNPRHLVRRRGQEARLRCSPMKGHSHVYWYRQLPEEGLKFMVYLQKENIIDESGMPKERFSAEFPKEGPSILRIQQVVRGDSAAYFCASSPAGGWGYTFGSGTRLTVV.

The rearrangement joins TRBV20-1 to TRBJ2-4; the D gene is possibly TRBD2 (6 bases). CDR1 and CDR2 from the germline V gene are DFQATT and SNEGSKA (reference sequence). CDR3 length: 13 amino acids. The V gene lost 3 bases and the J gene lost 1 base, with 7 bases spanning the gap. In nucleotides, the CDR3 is TGCAGTGCTAGTGCGGGGGCCAAAAACATTCAGTACTTC. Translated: CSASAGAKNIQYF.

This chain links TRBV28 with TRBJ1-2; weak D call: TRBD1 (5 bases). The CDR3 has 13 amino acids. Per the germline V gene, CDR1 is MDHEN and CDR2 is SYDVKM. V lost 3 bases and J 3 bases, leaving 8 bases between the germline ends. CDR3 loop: CASSLGRDYGYTF. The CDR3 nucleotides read TGTGCCAGCAGTTTGGGCAGGGACTATGGCTACACCTTC.

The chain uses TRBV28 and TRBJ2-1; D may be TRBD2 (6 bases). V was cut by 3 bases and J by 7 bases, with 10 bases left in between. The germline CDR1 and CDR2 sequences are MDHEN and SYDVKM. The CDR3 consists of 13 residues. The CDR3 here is CASSLGGENEQFF. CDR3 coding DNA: TGTGCCAGCAGTTTGGGGGGAGAGAATGAGCAGTTCTTC. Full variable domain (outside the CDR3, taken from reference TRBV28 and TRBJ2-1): DVKVTQSSRYLVKRTGEKVFLECVQDMDHENMFWYRQDPGLGLRLIYFSYDVKMKEKGDIPEGYSVSREKKERFSLILESASTNQTSMYLCASSLGGENEQFFGPGTRLTVL.

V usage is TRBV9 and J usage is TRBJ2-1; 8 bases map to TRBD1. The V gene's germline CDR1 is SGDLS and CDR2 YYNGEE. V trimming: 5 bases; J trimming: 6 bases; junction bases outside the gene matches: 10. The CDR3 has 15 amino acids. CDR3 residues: CASSLAGGIGNEQFF. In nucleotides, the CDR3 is TGTGCCAGCAGTCTGGCAGGGGGCATCGGCAATGAGCAGTTCTTC.

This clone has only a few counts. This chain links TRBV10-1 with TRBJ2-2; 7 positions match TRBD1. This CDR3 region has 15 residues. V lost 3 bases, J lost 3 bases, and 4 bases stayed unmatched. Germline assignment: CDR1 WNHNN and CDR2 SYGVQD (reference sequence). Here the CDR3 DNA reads TGCGCCAGCAGTGATAGGGGGCTGGACACCGGGGAGCTGTTTTTT. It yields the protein CASSDRGLDTGELFF.

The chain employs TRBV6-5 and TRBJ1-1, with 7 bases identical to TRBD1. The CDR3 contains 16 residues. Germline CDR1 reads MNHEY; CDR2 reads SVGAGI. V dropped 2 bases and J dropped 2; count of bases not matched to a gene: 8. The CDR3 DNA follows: TGTGCCAGCAGTTACCAAAACAGGGGCGGAAACACTGAAGCTTTCTTT. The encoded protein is CASSYQNRGGNTEAFF.

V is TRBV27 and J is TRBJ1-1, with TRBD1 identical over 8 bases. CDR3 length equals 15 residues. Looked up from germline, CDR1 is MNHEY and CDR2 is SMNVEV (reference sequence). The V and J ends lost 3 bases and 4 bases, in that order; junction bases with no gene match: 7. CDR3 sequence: CASSLGTGRSTEAFF. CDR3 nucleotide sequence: TGTGCCAGCAGTTTGGGGACAGGCCGTAGCACTGAAGCTTTCTTT.